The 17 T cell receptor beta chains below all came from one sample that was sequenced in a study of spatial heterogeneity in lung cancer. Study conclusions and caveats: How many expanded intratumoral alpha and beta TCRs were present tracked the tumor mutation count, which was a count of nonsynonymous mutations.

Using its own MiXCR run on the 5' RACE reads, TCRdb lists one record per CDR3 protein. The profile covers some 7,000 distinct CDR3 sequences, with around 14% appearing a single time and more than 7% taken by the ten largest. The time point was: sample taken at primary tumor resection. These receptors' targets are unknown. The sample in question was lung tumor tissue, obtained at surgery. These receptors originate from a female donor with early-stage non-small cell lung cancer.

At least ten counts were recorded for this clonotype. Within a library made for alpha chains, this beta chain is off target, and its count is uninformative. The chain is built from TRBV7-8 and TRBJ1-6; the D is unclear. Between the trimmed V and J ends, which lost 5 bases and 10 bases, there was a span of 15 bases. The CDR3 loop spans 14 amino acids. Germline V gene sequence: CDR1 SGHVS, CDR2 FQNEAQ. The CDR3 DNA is TGTGCCAGCAGCGTCTCAGGAACAACCTCACCCCTCCACTTT. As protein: CASSVSGTTSPLHF.

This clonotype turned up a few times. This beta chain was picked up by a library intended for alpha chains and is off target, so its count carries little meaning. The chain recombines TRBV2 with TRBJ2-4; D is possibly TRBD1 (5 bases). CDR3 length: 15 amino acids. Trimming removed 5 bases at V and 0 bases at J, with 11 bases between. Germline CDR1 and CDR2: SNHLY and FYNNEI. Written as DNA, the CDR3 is TGTGCCAGCAGTTCCCAGGGCTTAGCCAAAAACATTCAGTACTTC. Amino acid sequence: CASSSQGLAKNIQYF.

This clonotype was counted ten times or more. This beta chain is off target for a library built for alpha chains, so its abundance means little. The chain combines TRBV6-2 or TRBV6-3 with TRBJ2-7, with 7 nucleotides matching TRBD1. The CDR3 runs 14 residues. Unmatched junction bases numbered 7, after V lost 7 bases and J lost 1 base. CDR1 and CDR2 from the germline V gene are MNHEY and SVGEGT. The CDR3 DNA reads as TGTGCCAGCATCGGGGACAGACGTTCCTACGAGCAGTACTTC. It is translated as CASIGDRRSYEQYF.

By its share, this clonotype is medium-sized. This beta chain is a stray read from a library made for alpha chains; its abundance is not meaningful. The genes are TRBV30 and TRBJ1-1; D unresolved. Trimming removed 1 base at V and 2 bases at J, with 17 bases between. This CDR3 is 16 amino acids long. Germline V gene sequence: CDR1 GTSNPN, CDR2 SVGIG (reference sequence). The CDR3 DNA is TGTGCCTGGAGTGGATCTGAATCGGGCAGTAACACTGAAGCTTTCTTT. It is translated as CAWSGSESGSNTEAFF.

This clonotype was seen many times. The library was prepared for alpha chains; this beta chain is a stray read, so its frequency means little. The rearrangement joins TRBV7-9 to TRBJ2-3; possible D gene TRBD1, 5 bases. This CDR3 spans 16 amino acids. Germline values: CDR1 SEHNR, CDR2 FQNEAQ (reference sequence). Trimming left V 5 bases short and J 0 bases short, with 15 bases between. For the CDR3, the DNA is TGTGCCAGCAGCCGCGGCAGGGCCATGAGCACAGATACGCAGTATTTT. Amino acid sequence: CASSRGRAMSTDTQYF.

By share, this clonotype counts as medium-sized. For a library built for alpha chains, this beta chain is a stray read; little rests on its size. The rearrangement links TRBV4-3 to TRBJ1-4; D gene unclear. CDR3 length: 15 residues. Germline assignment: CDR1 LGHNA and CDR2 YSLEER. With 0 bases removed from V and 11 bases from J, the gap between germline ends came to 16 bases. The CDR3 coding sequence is TGCGCCAGCAGCCAAGATGGCCTTCGAATGAATAAACTGTTTTTT. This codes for CASSQDGLRMNKLFF.

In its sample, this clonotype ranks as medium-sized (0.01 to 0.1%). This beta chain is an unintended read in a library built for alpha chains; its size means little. The DNA of the CDR3 is TGCAGTGCTAGAGTGGCGGGGGGCCTAGATACGCAGTATTTT. Translation gives CSARVAGGLDTQYF. J is TRBJ2-3 and V is TRBV20-1; 8 bases fit TRBD2. V was clipped by 1 base and J by 5 bases; unmatched bases: 5. The CDR3 runs 14 residues. CDR1 is DFQATT and CDR2 is SNEGSKA in the germline V gene (reference sequence).

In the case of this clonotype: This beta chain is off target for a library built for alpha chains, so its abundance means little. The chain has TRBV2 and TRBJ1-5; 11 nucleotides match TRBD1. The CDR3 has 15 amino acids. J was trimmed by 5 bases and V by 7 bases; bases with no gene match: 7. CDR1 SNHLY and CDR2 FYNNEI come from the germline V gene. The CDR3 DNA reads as TGTGCCAGCACCGGGACAGGGGGTCTGGATCAGCCCCAGCATTTT. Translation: CASTGTGGLDQPQHF.

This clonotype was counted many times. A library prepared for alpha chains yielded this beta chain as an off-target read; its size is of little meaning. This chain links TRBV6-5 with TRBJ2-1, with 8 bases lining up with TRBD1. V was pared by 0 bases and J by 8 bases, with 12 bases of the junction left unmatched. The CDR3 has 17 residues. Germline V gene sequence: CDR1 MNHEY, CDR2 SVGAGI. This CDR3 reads CASSYSILQGAVYEQFF. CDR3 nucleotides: TGTGCCAGCAGTTACTCGATTCTGCAGGGGGCAGTCTATGAGCAGTTCTTC.

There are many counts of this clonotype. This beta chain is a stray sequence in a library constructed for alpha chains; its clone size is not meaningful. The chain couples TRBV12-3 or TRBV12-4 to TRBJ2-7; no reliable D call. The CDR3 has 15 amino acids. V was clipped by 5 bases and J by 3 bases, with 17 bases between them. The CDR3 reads CASSLRPLGRYEQYF. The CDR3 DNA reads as TGTGCCAGCAGTCTACGACCTCTCGGGCGCTACGAGCAGTACTTC.

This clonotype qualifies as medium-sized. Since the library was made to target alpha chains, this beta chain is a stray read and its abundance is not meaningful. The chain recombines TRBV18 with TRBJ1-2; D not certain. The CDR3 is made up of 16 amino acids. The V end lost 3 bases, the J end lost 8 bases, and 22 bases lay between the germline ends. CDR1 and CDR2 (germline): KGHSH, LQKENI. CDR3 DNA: TGTGCCAGCTCACCTAAAAATTTGACGACGGTGCGCGGCTACACCTTC. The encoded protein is CASSPKNLTTVRGYTF.

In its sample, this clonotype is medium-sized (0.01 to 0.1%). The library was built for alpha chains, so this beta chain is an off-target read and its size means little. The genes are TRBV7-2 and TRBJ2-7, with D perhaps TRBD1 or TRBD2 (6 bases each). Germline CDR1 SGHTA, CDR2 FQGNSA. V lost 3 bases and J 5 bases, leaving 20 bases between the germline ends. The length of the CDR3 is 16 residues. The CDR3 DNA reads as TGTGCCAGCAGCTTTCCCCTCGTGGGGGGCGGTAACGAGCAGTACTTC. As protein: CASSFPLVGGGNEQYF.

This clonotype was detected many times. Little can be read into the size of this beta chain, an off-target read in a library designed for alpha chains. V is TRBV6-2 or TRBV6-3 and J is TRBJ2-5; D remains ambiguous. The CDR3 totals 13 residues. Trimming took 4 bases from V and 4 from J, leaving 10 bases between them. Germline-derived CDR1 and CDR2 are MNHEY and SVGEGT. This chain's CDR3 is CASSLGRLETQYF. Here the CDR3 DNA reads TGTGCCAGCAGTTTAGGACGATTAGAGACCCAGTACTTC.

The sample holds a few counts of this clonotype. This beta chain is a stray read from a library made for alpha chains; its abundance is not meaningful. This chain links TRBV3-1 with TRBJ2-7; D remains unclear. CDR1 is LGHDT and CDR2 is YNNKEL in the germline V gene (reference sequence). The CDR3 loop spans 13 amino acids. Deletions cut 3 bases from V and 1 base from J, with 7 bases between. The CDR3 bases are TGTGCCAGCAGCCACGGGTGGTCCTACGAGCAGTACTTC. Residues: CASSHGWSYEQYF.

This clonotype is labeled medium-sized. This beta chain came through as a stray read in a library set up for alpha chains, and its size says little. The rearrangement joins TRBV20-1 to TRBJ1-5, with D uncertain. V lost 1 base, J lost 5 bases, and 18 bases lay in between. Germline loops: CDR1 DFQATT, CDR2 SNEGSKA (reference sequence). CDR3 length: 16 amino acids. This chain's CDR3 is CSARAPKGGRDQPQHF. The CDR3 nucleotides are TGCAGTGCTAGAGCCCCAAAGGGCGGTAGAGATCAGCCCCAGCATTTT.

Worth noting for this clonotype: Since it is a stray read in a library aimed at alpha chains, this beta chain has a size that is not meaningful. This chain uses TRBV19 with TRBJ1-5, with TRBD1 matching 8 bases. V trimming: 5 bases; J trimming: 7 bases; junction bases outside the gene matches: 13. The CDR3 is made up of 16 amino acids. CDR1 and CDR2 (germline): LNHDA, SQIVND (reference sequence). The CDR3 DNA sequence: TGTGCCAGTAGTCCAACTGACAGGGGCTCGCGGCAGCCCCAGCATTTT. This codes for CASSPTDRGSRQPQHF.

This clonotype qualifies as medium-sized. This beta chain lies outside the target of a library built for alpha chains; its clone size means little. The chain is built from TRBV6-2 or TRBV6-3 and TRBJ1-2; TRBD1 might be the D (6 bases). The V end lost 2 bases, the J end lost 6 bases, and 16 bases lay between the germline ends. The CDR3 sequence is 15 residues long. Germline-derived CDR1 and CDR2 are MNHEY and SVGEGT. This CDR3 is CASSYIPQGKDGYTF. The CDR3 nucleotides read TGTGCCAGCAGTTACATCCCACAGGGAAAAGATGGCTACACCTTC.